What follows are 4 T cell receptor beta chains derived from one specimen sequenced in a study of identical twins. A single record per CDR3 protein comes from TCRdb applying MiXCR to the 5' RACE reads. The sample has 550,000 to 700,000 distinct CDR3 sequences, 21% seen once. These same data were also listed under a study on T cells expressing NK-cell markers.

Sequenced input: PBMCs. These TCRs come from a woman between 18 and 29 years old in good health.

This chain links TRBV29-1 with TRBJ2-1, with 8 bases lining up with TRBD1. V lost 8 bases and J lost 3; bases outside the gene matches: 12. Germline V gene sequence: CDR1 SQVTM, CDR2 ANQGSEA. The CDR3 contains 15 residues. CDR3 sequence: CSLRYRTGNYNEQFF. DNA of the CDR3: TGCAGCCTCAGATACCGGACAGGGAACTACAATGAGCAGTTCTTC.

In regard to this clonotype: One junction end does not reproduce the germline sequence, and a read error may be involved. This chain joins TRBV12-3 or TRBV12-4 and TRBJ1-2, with D hard to call. The CDR3 totals 11 residues. CDR3 residues: CASGLSFPYTF. The CDR3 region has the DNA TGTGCCAGCGGTTTGTCTTTCCCCTACACCTTC.

This clonotype showed up just a few times. The J gene is TRBJ1-1, the V gene TRBV2; D gene uncertain. Germline V gene lookup returns CDR1 SNHLY and CDR2 FYNNEI. CDR3 size: 12 residues. V lost 4 bases to trimming and J lost 5 bases, with 8 bases between them. The CDR3 protein is CASSVHITEAFF. CDR3 in DNA: TGTGCCAGCAGTGTACACATTACTGAAGCTTTCTTT.

This clonotype was detected a few times. The gene calls are TRBV4-2 and TRBJ2-1; 8 bases match TRBD2. This CDR3 has 13 residues. Germline V gene data show CDR1 as LGHNA and CDR2 as YNFKEQ. V was clipped by 4 bases and J by 7 bases; unmatched bases: 3. The CDR3 sequence: CASSRSGGNEQFF. DNA of the CDR3: TGTGCCAGCAGCCGCTCGGGAGGGAATGAGCAGTTCTTC.